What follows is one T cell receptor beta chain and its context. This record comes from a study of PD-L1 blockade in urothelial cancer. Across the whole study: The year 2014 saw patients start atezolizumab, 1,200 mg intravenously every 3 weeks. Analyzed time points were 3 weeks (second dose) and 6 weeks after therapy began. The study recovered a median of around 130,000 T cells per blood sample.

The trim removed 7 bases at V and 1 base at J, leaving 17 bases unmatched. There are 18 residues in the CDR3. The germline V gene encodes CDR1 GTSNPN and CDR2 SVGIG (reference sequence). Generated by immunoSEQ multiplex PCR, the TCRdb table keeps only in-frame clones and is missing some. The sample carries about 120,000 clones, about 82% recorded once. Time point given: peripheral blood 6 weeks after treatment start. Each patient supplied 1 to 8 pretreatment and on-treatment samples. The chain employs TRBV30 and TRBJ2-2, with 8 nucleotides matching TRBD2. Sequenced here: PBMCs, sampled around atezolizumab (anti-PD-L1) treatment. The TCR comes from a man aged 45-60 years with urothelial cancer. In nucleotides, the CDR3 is TGTGCCTCTTTCCGGGCGGGAGGCGGAATCTGGAACACCGGGGAGCTGTTTTTT. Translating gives CASFRAGGGIWNTGELFF.